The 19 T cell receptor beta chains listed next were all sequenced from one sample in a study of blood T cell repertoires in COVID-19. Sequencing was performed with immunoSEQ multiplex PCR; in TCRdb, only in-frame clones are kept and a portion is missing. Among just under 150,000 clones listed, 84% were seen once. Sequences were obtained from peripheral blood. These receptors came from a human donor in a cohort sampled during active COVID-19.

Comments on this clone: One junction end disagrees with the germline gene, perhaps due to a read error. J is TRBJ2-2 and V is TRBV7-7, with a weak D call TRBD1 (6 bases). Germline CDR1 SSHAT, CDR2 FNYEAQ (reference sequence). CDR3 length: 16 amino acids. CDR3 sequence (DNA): TGTGCTAGCAGCCCCGGCACAGGGATGAACACCGGGGAGCTGTTTTTT. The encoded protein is CASSPGTGMNTGELFF.

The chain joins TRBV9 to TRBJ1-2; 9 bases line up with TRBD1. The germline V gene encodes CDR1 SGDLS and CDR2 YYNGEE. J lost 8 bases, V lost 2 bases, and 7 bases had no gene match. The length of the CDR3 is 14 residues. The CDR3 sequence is CASSVGQGLGGYTF. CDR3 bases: TGTGCCAGCAGCGTGGGACAGGGATTGGGAGGCTACACCTTC.

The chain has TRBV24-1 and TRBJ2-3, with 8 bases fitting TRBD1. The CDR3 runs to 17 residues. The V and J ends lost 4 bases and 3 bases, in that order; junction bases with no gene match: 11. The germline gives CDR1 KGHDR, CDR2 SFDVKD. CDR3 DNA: TGTGCCACCAGTGACCCTTATGACAGGGGAGGAACAGATACGCAGTATTTT. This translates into CATSDPYDRGGTDTQYF.

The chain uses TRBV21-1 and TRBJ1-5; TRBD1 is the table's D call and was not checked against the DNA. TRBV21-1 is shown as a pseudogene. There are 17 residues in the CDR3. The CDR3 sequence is CASSYPTGKEDVQPQHF. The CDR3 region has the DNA TGTGCCAGCAGCTACCCGACAGGGAAGGAGGATGTTCAGCCCCAGCATTTT.

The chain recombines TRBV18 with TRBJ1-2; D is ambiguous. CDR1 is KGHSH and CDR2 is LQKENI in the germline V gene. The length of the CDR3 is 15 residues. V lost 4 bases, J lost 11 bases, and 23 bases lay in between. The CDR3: CASSRSIDNVLVYTF. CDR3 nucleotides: TGTGCCAGCTCACGTTCGATTGACAACGTCCTGGTGTACACCTTC.

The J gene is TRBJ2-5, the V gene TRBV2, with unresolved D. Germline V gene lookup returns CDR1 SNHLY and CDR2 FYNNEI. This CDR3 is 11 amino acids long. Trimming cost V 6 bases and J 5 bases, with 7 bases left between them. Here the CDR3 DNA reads TGTGCCAGCAGGATCGGGGAGACCCAGTACTTC. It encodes CASRIGETQYF.

In DNA form, the CDR3 reads TGTGCCAGCAGCCTGTCCCGGGAAGATGAAGCTTTCTTT. The encoded protein is CASSLSREDEAFF. The V gene is TRBV11-2, the J gene TRBJ1-1; D remains unclear. The CDR3 totals 13 residues. Germline V gene lookup returns CDR1 SGHAT and CDR2 FQNNGV. Trimming took off 5 bases at V and 7 bases at J, with 14 bases between the two ends.

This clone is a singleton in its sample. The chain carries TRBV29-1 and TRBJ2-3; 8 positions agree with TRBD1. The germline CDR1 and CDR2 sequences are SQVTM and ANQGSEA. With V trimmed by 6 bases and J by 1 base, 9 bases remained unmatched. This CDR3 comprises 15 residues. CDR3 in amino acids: CSVRRGQGGTDTQYF. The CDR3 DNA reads TGCAGCGTCCGCCGAGGACAGGGCGGCACAGATACGCAGTATTTT.

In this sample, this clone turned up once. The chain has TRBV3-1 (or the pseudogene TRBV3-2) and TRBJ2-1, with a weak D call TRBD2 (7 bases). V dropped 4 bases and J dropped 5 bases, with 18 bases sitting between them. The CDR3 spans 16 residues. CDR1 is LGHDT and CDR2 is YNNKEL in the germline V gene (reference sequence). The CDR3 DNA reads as TGTGCCAGCAGCCTCCATCGGGGGGCTGTAAACAATGAGCAGTTCTTC. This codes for CASSLHRGAVNNEQFF.

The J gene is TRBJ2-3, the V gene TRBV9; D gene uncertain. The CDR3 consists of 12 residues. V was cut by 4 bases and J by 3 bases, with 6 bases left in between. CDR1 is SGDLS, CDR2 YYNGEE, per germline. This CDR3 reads CASSPRTDTQYF. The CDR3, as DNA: TGTGCCAGCAGCCCCCGTACAGATACGCAGTATTTT. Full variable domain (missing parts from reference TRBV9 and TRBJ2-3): DSGVTQTPKHLITATGQRVTLRCSPRSGDLSVYWYQQSLDQGLQFLIQYYNGEERAKGNILERFSAQQFPDLHSELNLSSLELGDSALYFCASSPRTDTQYFGPGTRLTVL.

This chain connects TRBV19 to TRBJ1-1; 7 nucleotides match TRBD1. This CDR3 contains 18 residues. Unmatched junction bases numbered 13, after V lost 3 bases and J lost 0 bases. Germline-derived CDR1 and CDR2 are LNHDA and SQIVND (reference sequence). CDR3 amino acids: CASSIPGTDILLNTEAFF. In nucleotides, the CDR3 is TGTGCCAGTAGTATTCCCGGGACAGATATATTATTGAACACTGAAGCTTTCTTT. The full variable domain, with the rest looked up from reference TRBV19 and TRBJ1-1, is DGGITQSPKYLFRKEGQNVTLSCEQNLNHDAMYWYRQDPGQGLRLIYYSQIVNDFQKGDIAEGYSVSREKKESFPLTVTSAQKNPTAFYLCASSIPGTDILLNTEAFFGQGTRLTVV.

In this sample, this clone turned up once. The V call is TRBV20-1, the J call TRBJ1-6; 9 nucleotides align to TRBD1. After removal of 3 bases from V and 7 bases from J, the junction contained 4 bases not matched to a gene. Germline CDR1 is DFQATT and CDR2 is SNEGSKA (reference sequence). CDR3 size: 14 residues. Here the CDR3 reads CSASRGQGNSPLHF. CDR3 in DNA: TGCAGTGCTAGTCGTGGACAGGGGAATTCACCCCTCCACTTT.

The CDR3: CATSSGNVETQYF. In nucleotides, the CDR3 is TGTGCCACCAGCAGCGGGAATGTGGAGACCCAGTACTTC. The V gene is TRBV15, the J gene TRBJ2-5; weak D call: TRBD2 (5 bases). Looked up from germline, CDR1 is LNHNV and CDR2 is YYDKDF (reference sequence). Trimming shortened V by 3 bases and J by 5 bases, and 10 bases separated the two germline ends. CDR3 length: 13 residues.

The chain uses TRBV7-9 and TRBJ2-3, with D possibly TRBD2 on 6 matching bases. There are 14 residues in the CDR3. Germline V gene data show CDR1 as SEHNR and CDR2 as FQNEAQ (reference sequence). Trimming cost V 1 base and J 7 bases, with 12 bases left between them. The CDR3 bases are TGTGCCAGCAGCTTAGAACTAGCTCCATATACGCAGTATTTT. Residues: CASSLELAPYTQYF.

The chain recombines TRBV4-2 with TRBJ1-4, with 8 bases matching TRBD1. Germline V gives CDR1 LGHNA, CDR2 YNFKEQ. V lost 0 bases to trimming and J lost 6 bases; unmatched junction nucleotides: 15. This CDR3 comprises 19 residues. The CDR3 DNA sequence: TGTGCCAGCAGCCAAGAACTTTGGACCCGGACAGGGTTGGATGAAAAACTGTTTTTT. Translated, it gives CASSQELWTRTGLDEKLFF.

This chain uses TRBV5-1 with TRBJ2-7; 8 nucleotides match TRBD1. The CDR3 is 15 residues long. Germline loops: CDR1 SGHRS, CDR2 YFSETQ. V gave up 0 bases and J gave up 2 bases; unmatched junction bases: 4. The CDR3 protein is CASSLGTGLAYEQYF. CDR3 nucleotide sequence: TGCGCCAGCAGCTTGGGGACAGGGTTGGCCTACGAGCAGTACTTC.

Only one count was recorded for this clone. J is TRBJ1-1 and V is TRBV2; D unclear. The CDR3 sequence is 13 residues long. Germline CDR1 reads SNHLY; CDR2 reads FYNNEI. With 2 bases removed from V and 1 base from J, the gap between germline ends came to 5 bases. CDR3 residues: CASSEIKNTEAFF. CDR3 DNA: TGTGCCAGCAGTGAAATAAAGAACACTGAAGCTTTCTTT.

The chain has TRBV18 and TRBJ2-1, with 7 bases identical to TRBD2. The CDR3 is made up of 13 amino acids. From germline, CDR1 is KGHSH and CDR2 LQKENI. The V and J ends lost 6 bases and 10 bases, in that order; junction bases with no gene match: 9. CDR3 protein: CASSTGWREEQFF. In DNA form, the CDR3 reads TGTGCCAGCTCTACCGGTTGGCGGGAGGAGCAGTTCTTC.

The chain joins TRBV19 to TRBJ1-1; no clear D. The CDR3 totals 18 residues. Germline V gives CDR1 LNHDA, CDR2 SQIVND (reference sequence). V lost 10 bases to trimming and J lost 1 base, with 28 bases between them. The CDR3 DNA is TGTGCCACCGCTAGAGACGGTCCTACCCACCTTTCGAACACTGAAGCTTTCTTT. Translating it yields CATARDGPTHLSNTEAFF.